Here is one T cell receptor (beta chain) with its context. Enrolled through a virtual design, the participants were between roughly 18 and 90 years of age and came from 24 US areas. Participant-given clinical history determined each cohort assignment. In the authors' methods: Nucleated cell counts were estimated from reference gene primer amplification. The table came from immunoSEQ multiplex PCR; TCRdb's copy has only in-frame clones and leaves some out. V and J calls and clone size come straight from that table; D and trimming were deduced from the DNA. The sample shows about 240,000 clones, more than 75% of them seen only once. V lost 0 bases, J lost 3 bases, and 9 bases lay in between. Germline assignment: CDR1 MNHEY and CDR2 SVGAGI. This CDR3 contains 14 residues. This sample is drawn from a study of blood T cell repertoires in COVID-19. Background on the study: Acute-phase and convalescent COVID-19 samples originated in the United States, Italy and Spain.

This sequence originates from a woman in her 40s with acute COVID-19. J is TRBJ2-7 and V is TRBV6-5; D possibly corresponds to TRBD2 (5 bases). The sample was PBMCs or T cells enriched from blood (not recorded which). CDR3 DNA: TGTGCCAGCAGTTACTCCGGAGGTCTCTACGAGCAGTACTTC. This sequence encodes CASSYSGGLYEQYF.